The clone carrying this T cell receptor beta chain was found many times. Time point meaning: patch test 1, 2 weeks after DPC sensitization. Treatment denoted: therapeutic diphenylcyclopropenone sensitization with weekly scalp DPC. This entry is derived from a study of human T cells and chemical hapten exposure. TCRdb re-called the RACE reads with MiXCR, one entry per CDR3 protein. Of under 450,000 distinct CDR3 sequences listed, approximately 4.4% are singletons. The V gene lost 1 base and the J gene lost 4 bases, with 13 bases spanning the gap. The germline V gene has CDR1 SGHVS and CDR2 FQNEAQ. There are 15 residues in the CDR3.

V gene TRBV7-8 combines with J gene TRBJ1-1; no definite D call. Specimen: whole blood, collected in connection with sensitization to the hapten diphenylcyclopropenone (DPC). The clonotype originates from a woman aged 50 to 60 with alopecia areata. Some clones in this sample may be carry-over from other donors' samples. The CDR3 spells CASSLVFREGTEAFF. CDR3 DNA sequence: TGTGCCAGCAGCTTAGTTTTTCGAGAGGGCACTGAAGCTTTCTTT.